The 15 T cell receptor beta chains below were found in one sample sequenced in a study of T cell repertoires in cytomegalovirus infection. TCRdb used MiXCR to reprocess the reads, holding one entry per CDR3 protein. This repertoire shows roughly 860,000 distinct CDR3 sequences, over 25% found once; its top ten account for around 12%. These receptors' targets are unknown. Sequenced material: cultured CD8+ T cells from PBMCs, taken from culture after CMV antigen stimulation. These receptors all come from a human donor in good health (CMV status not recorded). Some clones in this sample may be carry-over from other donors' samples.

This clonotype was seen many times. One junction end does not reproduce the germline sequence, and a read error may be involved. This chain connects TRBV7-2 to TRBJ2-3, with D perhaps given as TRBD1 or TRBD2 (6 bases each). The CDR3 is made up of 14 amino acids. The germline gives CDR1 SGHTA, CDR2 FQGNSA. This chain's CDR3 is CASSLEGGTDTQYF. The CDR3 nucleotides are TGTGCTAGCAGCTTGGAGGGGGGCACAGATACGCAGTATTTT. The full variable domain, rest sourced from reference TRBV7-2 and TRBJ2-3, is GAGVSQSPSNKVTEKGKDVELRCDPISGHTALYWYRQSLGQGLEFLIYFQGNSAPDKSGLPSDRFSAERTGGSVSTLTIQRTQQEDSAVYLCASSLEGGTDTQYFGPGTRLTVL.

This clonotype occurred many times. The rearrangement uses TRBV7-8 and TRBJ1-3, with 8 bases identical to TRBD1. CDR1 and CDR2 from the germline V gene are SGHVS and FQNEAQ. The CDR3 runs 18 residues. The trim removed 5 bases at V and 3 bases at J, leaving 15 bases unmatched. The DNA for the CDR3 is TGTGCCAGCAGCCCCCCCGCCGGACAGGGATTAGATGGAAACACCATATATTTT. Protein sequence: CASSPPAGQGLDGNTIYF.

This clonotype was picked up many times. CDR3 amino acids: CASSLEGREQYV. In DNA, the CDR3 is TGTGCCAGCAGCTTAGAAGGGCGCGAGCAGTACGTC. This sequence joins TRBV7-2 and TRBJ2-7; D gene ambiguous. V shed 1 base and J shed 6 bases, with 7 bases lying between them. The germline gives CDR1 SGHTA, CDR2 FQGNSA. The CDR3 contains 12 residues.

V and J are TRBV20-1 and TRBJ2-7; 8 bases agree with TRBD1. CDR1 is DFQATT and CDR2 is SNEGSKA in the germline V gene (reference sequence). V was pared by 1 base and J by 6 bases, with 2 bases of the junction left unmatched. The CDR3 totals 12 residues. CDR3 nucleotide sequence: TGCAGTGCTAGAGGGCAGGGGGCCGAGCAGTACTTC. Amino acids: CSARGQGAEQYF.

This clonotype was seen a few times. V gene TRBV27 combines with J gene TRBJ1-2; D remains unclear. Germline CDR1 is MNHEY and CDR2 is SMNVEV (reference sequence). The V end was cut by 3 bases, the J end by 4 bases, with 12 bases between. CDR3 length equals 14 residues. DNA of the CDR3: TGTGCCAGCAGTTTCCTGGGAACCCGCTATGGCTACACCTTC. Its protein product is CASSFLGTRYGYTF.

The chain links TRBV10-3 to TRBJ1-3, with D uncertain. V dropped 6 bases and J dropped 0 bases, with 15 bases sitting between them. The germline V gene encodes CDR1 ENHRY and CDR2 SYGVKD. The CDR3 runs to 16 residues. CDR3 DNA sequence: TGTGCCATCAGCCTATGGACGGTGGGCTCTGGAAACACCATATATTTT. Translation gives CAISLWTVGSGNTIYF.

This clonotype was recorded a few times. CDR3 in amino acids: CASSPAPQEYNQPQHF. The DNA of the CDR3 is TGTGCCAGCAGTCCAGCACCACAGGAGTACAATCAGCCCCAGCATTTT. The chain couples TRBV6-5 to TRBJ1-5; tentatively, D is TRBD1 (5 bases). Germline V gene data show CDR1 as MNHEY and CDR2 as SVGAGI. Trimming removed 5 bases at V and 3 bases at J, with 17 bases between. The CDR3 is 16 residues long.

This clonotype turned up a few times. Here the CDR3 reads CASRGWVGGVLYNEQFF. Written as DNA, the CDR3 is TGTGCCAGCAGGGGGTGGGTGGGGGGGGTCCTTTACAATGAGCAGTTCTTC. The V call is TRBV7-2, the J call TRBJ2-1; 7 nucleotides line up with TRBD2. V trimming: 6 bases; J trimming: 4 bases; junction bases outside the gene matches: 15. Germline assignment: CDR1 SGHTA and CDR2 FQGNSA. The CDR3 totals 17 residues. The variable domain in full, with the rest retrieved from reference TRBV7-2 and TRBJ2-1, is GAGVSQSPSNKVTEKGKDVELRCDPISGHTALYWYRQSLGQGLEFLIYFQGNSAPDKSGLPSDRFSAERTGGSVSTLTIQRTQQEDSAVYLCASRGWVGGVLYNEQFFGPGTRLTVL.

The V gene is TRBV10-3, the J gene TRBJ2-5; 12 bases agree with TRBD2. Germline CDR1 reads ENHRY; CDR2 reads SYGVKD. The trim removed 2 bases at V and 9 bases at J, leaving 7 bases unmatched. CDR3 length: 15 residues. The CDR3 is CAISEQPSGGASQYF. The CDR3 nucleotides are TGTGCCATCAGTGAGCAGCCTAGCGGGGGGGCCTCCCAGTACTTC.

In this sample, this clonotype turned up many times. The J gene is TRBJ2-3, the V gene TRBV7-6; 10 positions match TRBD2. The CDR3 is 17 amino acids. After removal of 1 base from V and 5 bases from J, the junction contained 9 bases not matched to a gene. Germline loops: CDR1 SGHVS, CDR2 FNYEAQ. The CDR3 nucleotides read TGTGCCAGCAGCTTAGAACCAGCGGGGGGGCCAGGAGATACGCAGTATTTT. Protein sequence: CASSLEPAGGPGDTQYF. Together with reference TRBV7-6 and TRBJ2-3, the CDR3 gives the full variable domain: GAGVSQSPRYKVTKRGQDVALRCDPISGHVSLYWYRQALGQGPEFLTYFNYEAQQDKSGLPNDRFSAERPEGSISTLTIQRTEQRDSAMYRCASSLEPAGGPGDTQYFGPGTRLTVL.

The V call is TRBV7-9, the J call TRBJ2-5; D not resolved. The CDR3 spans 15 residues. The germline gives CDR1 SEHNR, CDR2 FQNEAQ (reference sequence). V lost 0 bases and J 0 bases, leaving 8 bases between the germline ends. The CDR3 region is CASSLATGYQETQYF. The CDR3 nucleotides are TGTGCCAGCAGCTTAGCGACCGGGTACCAAGAGACCCAGTACTTC.

The chain links TRBV7-9 to TRBJ1-6; D gene uncertain. Trimming shortened V by 1 base and J by 11 bases, and 3 bases separated the two germline ends. CDR3 length: 11 residues. Germline V gives CDR1 SEHNR, CDR2 FQNEAQ (reference sequence). The CDR3 spells CASSLDPPLHF. CDR3 DNA sequence: TGTGCCAGCAGCTTAGACCCACCCCTCCACTTT.

This clonotype has ten or more counts. The V gene is TRBV7-6, the J gene TRBJ2-1; no reliable D call. This CDR3 contains 13 residues. Germline assignment: CDR1 SGHVS and CDR2 FNYEAQ. V shed 6 bases and J shed 7 bases, with 13 bases lying between them. In nucleotides, the CDR3 is TGTGCCAGCAGATCTGACGTCCGGAATGAGCAGTTCTTC. It codes for CASRSDVRNEQFF.

The J gene is TRBJ2-5, the V gene TRBV7-8, with 9 bases matching TRBD2. This CDR3 spans 15 amino acids. Germline V gene lookup returns CDR1 SGHVS and CDR2 FQNEAQ. Trimming took 5 bases from V and 5 from J; bases not matched to a gene: 9. DNA for the CDR3: TGTGCCAGCAGCCCTCTTAGAACTAGCGGGGAGACCCAGTACTTC. This encodes CASSPLRTSGETQYF. Using reference TRBV7-8 and TRBJ2-5 for the parts outside the CDR3, the full variable domain is GAGVSQSPRYKVAKRGQDVALRCDPISGHVSLFWYQQALGQGPEFLTYFQNEAQLDKSGLPSDRFFAERPEGSVSTLKIQRTQQEDSAVYLCASSPLRTSGETQYFGPGTRLLVL.

The J gene is TRBJ2-1, the V gene TRBV7-6; D perhaps matches TRBD1 (6 bases). CDR1 is SGHVS and CDR2 is FNYEAQ in the germline V gene. This CDR3 contains 16 residues. V was cut by 5 bases and J by 1 base, with 15 bases left in between. This CDR3 is CASSLNQGRSYNEQFF. The CDR3, as DNA: TGTGCCAGCAGCCTCAATCAGGGGAGATCCTACAATGAGCAGTTCTTC.